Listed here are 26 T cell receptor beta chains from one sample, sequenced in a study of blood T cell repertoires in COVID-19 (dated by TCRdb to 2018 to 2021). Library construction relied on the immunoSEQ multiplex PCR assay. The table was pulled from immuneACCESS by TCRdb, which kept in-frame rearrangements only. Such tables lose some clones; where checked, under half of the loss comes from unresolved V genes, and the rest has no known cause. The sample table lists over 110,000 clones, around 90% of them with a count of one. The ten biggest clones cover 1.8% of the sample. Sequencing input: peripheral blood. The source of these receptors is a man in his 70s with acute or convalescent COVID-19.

CDR3 sequence reads: CASSPSSGGGNTIYF. The CDR3, as DNA: TGTGCCAGCTCACCATCGTCGGGGGGTGGAAACACCATATATTTT. The chain uses TRBV18 and TRBJ1-3; weak D call: TRBD1 (5 bases). Between the trimmed V and J ends, which lost 2 bases and 3 bases, there was a span of 11 bases. CDR3 size: 15 residues. The V gene's germline CDR1 is KGHSH and CDR2 LQKENI.

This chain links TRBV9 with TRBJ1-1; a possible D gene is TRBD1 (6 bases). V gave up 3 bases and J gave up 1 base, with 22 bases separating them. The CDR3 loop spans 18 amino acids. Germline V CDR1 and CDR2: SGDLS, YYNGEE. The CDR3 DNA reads TGTGCCAGCAGCGAGAGGGGATCCAGGGGCAGGGCGAACACTGAAGCTTTCTTT. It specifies CASSERGSRGRANTEAFF.

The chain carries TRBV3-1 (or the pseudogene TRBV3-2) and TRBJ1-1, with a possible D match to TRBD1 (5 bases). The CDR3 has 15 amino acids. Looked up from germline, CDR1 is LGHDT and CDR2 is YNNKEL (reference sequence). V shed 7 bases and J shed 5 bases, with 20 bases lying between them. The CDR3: CASNLKGTGGTEAFF. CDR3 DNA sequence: TGTGCCAGCAACCTAAAGGGGACGGGAGGGACTGAAGCTTTCTTT.

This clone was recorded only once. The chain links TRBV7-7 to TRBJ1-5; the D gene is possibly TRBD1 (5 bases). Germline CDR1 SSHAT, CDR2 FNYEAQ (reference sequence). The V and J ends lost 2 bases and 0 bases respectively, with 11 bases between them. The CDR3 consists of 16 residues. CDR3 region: CASSLPDSYSNQPQHF. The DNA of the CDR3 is TGTGCCAGCAGCTTACCCGACAGCTATAGCAATCAGCCCCAGCATTTT.

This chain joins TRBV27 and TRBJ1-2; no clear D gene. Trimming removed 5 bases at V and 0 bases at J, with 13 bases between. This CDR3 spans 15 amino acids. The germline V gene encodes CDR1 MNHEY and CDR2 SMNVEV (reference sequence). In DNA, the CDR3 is TGTGCCAGCAGTAATAGAGACGGGGCTAACTATGGCTACACCTTC. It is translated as CASSNRDGANYGYTF.

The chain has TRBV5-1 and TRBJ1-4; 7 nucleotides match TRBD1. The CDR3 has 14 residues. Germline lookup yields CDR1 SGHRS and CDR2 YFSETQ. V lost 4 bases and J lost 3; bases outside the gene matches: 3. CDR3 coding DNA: TGCGCCAGCAGCCCGCAGGGGGCTAATGAAAAACTGTTTTTT. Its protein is CASSPQGANEKLFF.

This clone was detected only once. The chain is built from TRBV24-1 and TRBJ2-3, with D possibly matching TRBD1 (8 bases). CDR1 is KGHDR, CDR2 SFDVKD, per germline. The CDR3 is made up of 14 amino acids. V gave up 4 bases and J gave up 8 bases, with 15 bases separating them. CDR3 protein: CATSESTGGVTQYF. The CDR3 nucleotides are TGTGCCACCAGTGAAAGTACAGGGGGGGTTACGCAGTATTTT.

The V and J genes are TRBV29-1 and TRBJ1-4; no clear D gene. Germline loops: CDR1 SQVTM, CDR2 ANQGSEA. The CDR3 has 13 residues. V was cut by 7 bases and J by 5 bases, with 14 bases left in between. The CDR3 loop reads CSASGGENEKLFF. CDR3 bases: TGCAGCGCATCGGGAGGAGAGAATGAAAAACTGTTTTTT.

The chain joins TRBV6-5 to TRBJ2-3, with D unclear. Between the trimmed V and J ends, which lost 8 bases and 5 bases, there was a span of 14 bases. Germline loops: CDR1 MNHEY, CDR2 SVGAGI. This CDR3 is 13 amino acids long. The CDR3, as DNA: TGTGCCAGCGCGTCGCCATCCGAAGATACGCAGTATTTT. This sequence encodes CASASPSEDTQYF.

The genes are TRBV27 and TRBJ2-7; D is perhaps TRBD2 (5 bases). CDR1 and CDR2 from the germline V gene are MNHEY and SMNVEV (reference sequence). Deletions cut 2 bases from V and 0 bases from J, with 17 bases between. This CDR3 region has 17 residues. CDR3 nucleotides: TGTGCCAGCAGTTTAGACCCGGCAGCGGCATCCTCCTACGAGCAGTACTTC. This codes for CASSLDPAAASSYEQYF.

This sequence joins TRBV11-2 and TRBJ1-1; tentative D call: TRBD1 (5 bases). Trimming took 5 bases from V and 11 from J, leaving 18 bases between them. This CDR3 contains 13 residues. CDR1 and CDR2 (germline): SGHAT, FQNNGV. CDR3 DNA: TGTGCCAGCAGCGTAGTTCGGGGGTTGGCGGCTTTCTTT. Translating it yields CASSVVRGLAAFF.

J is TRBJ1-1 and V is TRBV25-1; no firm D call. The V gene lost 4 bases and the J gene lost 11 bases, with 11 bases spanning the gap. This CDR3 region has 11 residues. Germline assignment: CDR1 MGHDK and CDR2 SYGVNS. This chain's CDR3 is CASSGERSAFF. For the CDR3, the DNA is TGTGCCAGCAGTGGCGAGAGGTCCGCTTTCTTT.

CDR3 residues: CASSLQGQAYNEQFF. The CDR3 DNA sequence: TGTGCCAGCAGCTTGCAGGGACAGGCGTACAATGAGCAGTTCTTC. The chain carries TRBV5-8 and TRBJ2-1; 8 nucleotides agree with TRBD1. J lost 4 bases, V lost 1 base, and 4 bases had no gene match. The CDR3 covers 15 residues. Germline CDR1 is SGHTS and CDR2 is YDEGEE.

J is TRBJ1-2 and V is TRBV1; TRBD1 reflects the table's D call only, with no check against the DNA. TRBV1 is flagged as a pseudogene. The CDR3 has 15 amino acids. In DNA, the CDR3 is TGCACCAGCACCCCCCATGGCAGGCCTAACTATGGCTACACCTTC. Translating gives CTSTPHGRPNYGYTF.

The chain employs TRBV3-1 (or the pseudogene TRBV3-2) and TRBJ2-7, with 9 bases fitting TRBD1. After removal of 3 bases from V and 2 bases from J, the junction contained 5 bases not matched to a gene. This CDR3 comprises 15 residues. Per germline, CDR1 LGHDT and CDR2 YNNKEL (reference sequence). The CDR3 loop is CASSQGTGWTYEQYF. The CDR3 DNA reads TGTGCCAGCAGCCAGGGGACAGGGTGGACCTACGAGCAGTACTTC.

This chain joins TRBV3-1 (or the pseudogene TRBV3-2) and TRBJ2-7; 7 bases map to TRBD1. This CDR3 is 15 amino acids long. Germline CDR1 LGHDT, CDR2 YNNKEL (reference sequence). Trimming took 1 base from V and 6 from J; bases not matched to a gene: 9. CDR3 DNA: TGTGCCAGCAGCCAAGCCCCCCAGGGGGTTAGCGAGCAGTACTTC. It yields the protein CASSQAPQGVSEQYF.

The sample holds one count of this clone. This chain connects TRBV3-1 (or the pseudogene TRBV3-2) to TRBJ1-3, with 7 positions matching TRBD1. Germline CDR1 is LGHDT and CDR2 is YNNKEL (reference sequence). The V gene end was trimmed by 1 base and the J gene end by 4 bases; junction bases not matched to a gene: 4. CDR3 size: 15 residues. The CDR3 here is CASSQADRAGNTIYF. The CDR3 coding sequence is TGTGCCAGCAGCCAAGCCGACAGGGCGGGAAACACCATATATTTT.

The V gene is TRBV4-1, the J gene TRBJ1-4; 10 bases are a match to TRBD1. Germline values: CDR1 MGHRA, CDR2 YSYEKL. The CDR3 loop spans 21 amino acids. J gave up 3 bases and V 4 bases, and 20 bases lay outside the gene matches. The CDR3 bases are TGCGCCAGCAGCCCGCGCCCCGCCGGGACAGGGGTGTCGAATTCTAATGAAAAACTGTTTTTT. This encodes CASSPRPAGTGVSNSNEKLFF.

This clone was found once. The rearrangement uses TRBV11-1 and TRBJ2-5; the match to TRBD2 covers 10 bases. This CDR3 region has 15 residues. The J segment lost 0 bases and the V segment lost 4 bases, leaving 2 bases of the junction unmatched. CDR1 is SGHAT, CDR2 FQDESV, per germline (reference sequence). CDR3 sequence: CASSWTSGDQETQYF. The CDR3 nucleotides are TGTGCCAGCAGCTGGACTAGCGGAGACCAAGAGACCCAGTACTTC.

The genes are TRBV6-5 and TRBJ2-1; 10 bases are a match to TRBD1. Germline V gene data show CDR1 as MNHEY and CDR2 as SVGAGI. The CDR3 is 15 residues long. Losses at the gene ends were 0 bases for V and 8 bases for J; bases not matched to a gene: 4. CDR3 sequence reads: CASSYSATGGHEQFF. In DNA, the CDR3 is TGTGCCAGCAGTTACTCGGCGACAGGGGGCCATGAGCAGTTCTTC.

Here the CDR3 DNA reads TGTGCCAGCAGTGAAGTCAGTGGCTCTAGCACAGATACGCAGTATTTT. Amino acid sequence: CASSEVSGSSTDTQYF. This chain uses TRBV6-1 with TRBJ2-3, with unresolved D. V was shortened by 1 base and J by 0 bases, with 11 bases between the two germline ends. Germline CDR1 is MNHNS and CDR2 is SASEGT. This CDR3 is 16 amino acids long.

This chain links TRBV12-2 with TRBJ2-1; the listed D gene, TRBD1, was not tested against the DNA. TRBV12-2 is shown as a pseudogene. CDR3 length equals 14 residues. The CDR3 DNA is TGTGCAAGTCGCTTACCCGACAGGGTTGATGAGCAGTTCTTC. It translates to CASRLPDRVDEQFF.

CDR3 sequence: CASSRGTGVIEKLFF. The DNA of the CDR3 is TGTGCCAGCAGCCGCGGAACAGGGGTGATTGAAAAACTGTTTTTT. The chain combines TRBV11-2 with TRBJ1-4; the match to TRBD1 covers 7 bases. The V segment lost 5 bases and the J segment 7 bases; nucleotides outside the gene matches: 10. Germline V gene sequence: CDR1 SGHAT, CDR2 FQNNGV. The CDR3 runs to 15 residues.

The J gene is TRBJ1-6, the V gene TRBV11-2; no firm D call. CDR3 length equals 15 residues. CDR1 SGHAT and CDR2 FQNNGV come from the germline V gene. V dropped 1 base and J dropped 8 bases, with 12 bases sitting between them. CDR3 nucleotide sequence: TGTGCCAGCAGCTTAGGGGCAGTCAAGTATTCACCCCTCCACTTT. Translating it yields CASSLGAVKYSPLHF.

CDR3 bases: TGTGCCAGCAAGCGTGAAGTCTCCTACGAGCAGTACTTC. This sequence encodes CASKREVSYEQYF. The chain joins TRBV2 to TRBJ2-7; D is undetermined. The CDR3 runs to 13 residues. The V gene lost 7 bases and the J gene lost 0 bases, with 10 bases spanning the gap. The germline V gene encodes CDR1 SNHLY and CDR2 FYNNEI.

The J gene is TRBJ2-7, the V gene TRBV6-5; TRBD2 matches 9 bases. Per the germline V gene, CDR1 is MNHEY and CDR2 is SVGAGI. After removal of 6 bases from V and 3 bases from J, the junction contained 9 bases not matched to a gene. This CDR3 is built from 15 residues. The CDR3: CASSAGGAGSYEQYF. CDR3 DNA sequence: TGTGCCAGCAGCGCGGGGGGGGCAGGGAGCTACGAGCAGTACTTC.